Each of the 2 T cell receptor beta chains below was sequenced from the same sample in a study of blood T cell repertoires in COVID-19. Some clones are missing from TCRdb's copy, which holds only in-frame ones; the method was immunoSEQ multiplex PCR. The profile shows some 41,000 clones, about 89% of them singletons. The source material was peripheral blood. These receptors originate from a man in his 70s with active COVID-19.

This chain links TRBV3-1 (or the pseudogene TRBV3-2) with TRBJ1-3; D remains unclear. Germline CDR1 is LGHDT and CDR2 is YNNKEL (reference sequence). Trimming stripped 1 base from V and 2 bases from J, with 12 bases between. The CDR3 is 16 amino acids. The CDR3 protein is CASSQGTLQTGNTIYF. The CDR3 DNA reads TGTGCCAGCAGCCAAGGTACCCTCCAGACTGGAAACACCATATATTTT.

The CDR3 nucleotides are TGTGCTTCAAGGTCGGACAGGGGAGGGGGCCAGCATTTT. Residues: CASRSDRGGGQHF. The genes are TRBV28 and TRBJ1-5, with 9 bases matching TRBD1. Germline V gene data show CDR1 as MDHEN and CDR2 as SYDVKM. The CDR3 runs to 13 residues.